The present T cell receptor (beta chain) was sequenced within a study of cytomegalovirus exposure and HLA in healthy donors (dated by TCRdb to about 2017). Context from the whole study: An earlier analysis of approximately 640 of the donors reported 276 Gb of sequence data and some 120 million unique TCR beta sequences from about 179 million T cells. Among the roughly 390 genotyped donors, 75% to 90% belonged to the genetic ancestry cluster associated with self-reported Caucasian donors. Typing coverage differed by locus: A, B, C, DRB1 and DQB1 were typed in about 629-640 donors, DQA1 in around 500, DPA1 in around 580, and DPB1 in approximately 450. Among about 400 genotyped donors of the cohort, an average of around 250,000 unique TCR beta nucleotide sequences was sequenced per donor, of which 15% to 20% were non-productive. An early release that covered fewer than 800 HLA-typed donors contained 300 to 350 gigabases of sequencing data and tens of millions of unique TCR sequences. To study patterns of TCR occurrence, a later analysis re-analyzed previously published TCR beta repertoires from several hundred donors and added high-resolution HLA genotyping. A later genetic analysis used genome-wide SNP genotypes for about 65% of the roughly 670 donors, treating that subset as a discovery cohort. An earlier analysis of 587 of the donors used high-throughput TCR beta sequencing to judge whether each TCR beta V gene segment behaved as functional or pseudogenic. Class I and class II HLA loci were covered by the typing at four-digit resolution. Using immunosequencing, the study profiled T cell repertoires from some 670 subjects and related those repertoires to cytomegalovirus serostatus. Donor age, sex, ethnicity and CMV serostatus were compiled alongside the repertoire data. Every discovery cohort repertoire had been produced on one sequencing platform. The study aimed to test whether cataloging public T cell receptors could reveal signatures of past pathogen exposure. Besides the first cohort of roughly 700 subjects, a separate validation cohort made up of 120 different subjects was used. In the later analysis, no new phenotypic data were used to find candidate immune exposures; instead, reliance was placed on TCR beta sequences and their occurrence across donors. Four to six DR-DQ haplotypes were handled as single units for association and clustering, since linkage in the cohort was strong. The study combined high-throughput TCR immunosequencing, statistical association of individual TCRs with disease status, and machine learning to predict cytomegalovirus infection status.

This clone was picked up a small number of times. Its antigen is unknown. Base qualities are not provided; no much larger clone lies one nucleotide away. The cohort was made up of several hundred healthy bone marrow donors. At the time of sampling, all cohort members were nominally healthy, though unrecorded immune exposures were likely present. The donor was CMV seropositive and belonged to the group of 250 to 300 seropositive cohort members. Each donor provided a peripheral blood sample, and peripheral blood mononuclear cells were used for TCR beta sequencing. Genomic DNA was extracted from the blood cell samples with the Qiagen DNeasy Blood Extraction Kit. Via the germline V gene, CDR1 is SGDLS and CDR2 YYNGEE. The cysteine opens and the phenylalanine closes a CDR3 of 12 amino acids. The sequence is cut down to CDR3 DNA, 36 bases in frame from base 1. At the junction V is shortened by 3 bases and J by 10 bases; bases outside the gene matches: 5.

Findings and caveats that apply to the study as a whole: The authors suggested that the approach could potentially be generalized to other disease states and immunological phenotypes. A cluster of highly shared sequence variants was judged likely to be a technical artifact of the sequencing pipeline. A few of the identified cytomegalovirus-associated TCR beta chains were confirmed in vitro to be specific for cytomegalovirus antigens. A further reported finding was that TCR beta sequences accurately predicted the HLA-A and HLA-B alleles for most subjects in the first cohort. According to a later analysis, most CMV-associated TCR beta chains appeared to be HLA-restricted, and the HLA associations seemed to be driven largely by CMV exposure. In a later genetic analysis, a missense DCLRE1C variant was associated with V-gene and J-gene trimming of TCR beta chains, and the association was replicated in an independent cohort. HLA typing was unavailable for some donors at each locus, so association tests used only the typed subset. The classifier was reported to diagnose cytomegalovirus status with high specificity and sensitivity in both the original cohort and the validation cohort. About 17 rarely observed V segments, including chromosome 9 orphons, were excluded from the earlier analysis of several hundred of the donors because counts were too low. Sequencing depth was assumed to be roughly uniform across donors in the presence/absence analyses, though that assumption may not hold. While some public TCRs were present in many individuals, most TCR sequences turned up only very rarely across donors. According to a later analysis, parvovirus B19, influenza, CMV and Epstein-Barr virus appeared linked to several top co-occurrence clusters. An earlier analysis of around 500 of the donors showed that most TCR beta V segments appeared in productive rearrangements either about 90% or about 30% of the time, which broadly matched IMGT annotations. In a later analysis, TCR association rates were found to vary across HLA loci, with the most associated TCRs seen for DRB1 alleles and the fewest for HLA-C alleles. Linkage disequilibrium might explain the correlated functional status among segregating V segments, but an unknown experimental factor could not be ruled out. A total of fewer than 200 TCR beta chains were listed by the study as associated with cytomegalovirus. The cohort was sequenced for TCR beta chains only, and without alpha or paired-chain data the features that could be detected were limited. Strong co-occurrence of HLA alleles, especially DR and DQ, made assigning TCR associations to individual alleles difficult. Some IMGT-functional V segments, including TRBV6-2 and TRBV6-3, could not be distinguished by the 87-base-pair reads and were therefore excluded. A later analysis found that HLA-associated TCR beta chains were more clonally expanded and had lower generation probabilities than equally common non-associated chains. At a false discovery rate of 0.05, a later analysis linked around 17,000 TCR beta sequences to specific HLA alleles. Compared with the 666-donor mean, donors in an Asian-associated ancestry cluster had fewer N-insertions in productive TCRs, according to a later genetic analysis. CMV serostatus was the only immune exposure information available for the cohort.

The library was obtained by the immunoSEQ multiplex PCR assay. The multiplex PCR relied on a mix of 60 forward primers for TCR Vbeta segments and 13 reverse primers for TCR Jbeta segments. The CDR3 region of rearranged TCR beta genes was amplified from genomic DNA by a multiplex PCR assay. The Illumina HiSeq System was used to sequence the amplified TCR beta libraries as 87-base-pair reads. Per the source publication's procedure: A later analysis counted approximately 84 million unique TCR beta chains across the 670 or so repertoires, and roughly 11 million of these chains were shared by at least two donors. To remove PCR and sequencing errors, raw reads were error-corrected and collapsed into unique sequences using a nearest-neighbor algorithm that merged closely related sequences. Alignment of CDR3 sequences to IMGT reference sequences was used to assign V, D and J gene segments. For a sequence to be retained, a match of at least six nucleotides was required to both a V gene segment and a J gene segment. A rearrangement was called productive if the CDR3 had no stop codons and remained in frame with V and J, and every other rearrangement was called non-productive. Following IMGT convention, CDR3 was defined as the stretch from the second conserved V-encoded cysteine to the conserved J-encoded phenylalanine. The earlier analysis of about 560 of the donors excluded any sequence lacking an unambiguous match to a single V gene segment. An earlier analysis of 587 of the donors called V segments functional above 56.7% productive rearrangements and segregating when the between-donor standard deviation exceeded 5%. A statistical classification framework was built to diagnose cytomegalovirus status from the catalog of TCR beta chain sequences. V and J gene assignment, in a later analysis, came from comparing TCR nucleotide sequences with IMGT/GENE-DB human TR gene sequences. Using the TCRdist pipeline, a later analysis assigned CDR3 sequences along with most-parsimonious VDJ recombination scenarios. In a later analysis, each TCR beta chain was defined by its CDR3 amino acid sequence together with its V-gene family, and reads lacking a unique V-gene family were excluded. In a later analysis, 450 to 600 highly shared, low-generation-probability nucleotide sequences were removed to address suspected cross-contamination and a sequencing artifact. In a later analysis, a clonal expansion index was calculated for each public chain from normalized within-repertoire ranks of inferred template counts. In a later analysis, generation probabilities were computed using a VDJ recombination model fitted to out-of-frame rearrangements, and the results were checked against IGoR. Hypergeometric tests were used in a later analysis to score TCR-TCR, TCR-HLA and TCR-CMV co-occurrence, with a repertoire-size bias correction applied to the TCR pairs. False discovery rates were estimated in a later analysis by permuting HLA or CMV assignments 20 times. In a later analysis, co-occurring TCRs were grouped with DBSCAN, and TCRdist sequence similarity was added when clustering was performed within HLA-allele-positive subsets. Repertoires with fewer than 30,000 or more than 120,000 public chains, plus five repertoires with anomalous nucleotide sharing, were excluded from co-occurrence clustering. TCRdb took over this immuneACCESS table, retaining in-frame rearrangements with V and J assigned. Such tables are incomplete; in checked studies, under half of the missing clones stem from an unresolved V gene, and the remainder is unexplained. Clone size and the V and J calls come from that table; the DNA yielded D and trimming. This sample comprises roughly 110,000 clones, 65% to 80% of them detected only once. The top ten clonotypes cover approximately 10% of the sample.

The sequence came from a man in his forties or fifties in good health and CMV-seropositive. The sample consisted of PBMCs. The rearrangement joined TRBV9 to TRBJ1-1; 8 central bases correspond to TRBD1. The DNA sequence is as follows: TGTGCCAGCAGCGGGGGACAGGTAGGAGCTTTCTTT. Translation gives CASSGGQVGAFF.